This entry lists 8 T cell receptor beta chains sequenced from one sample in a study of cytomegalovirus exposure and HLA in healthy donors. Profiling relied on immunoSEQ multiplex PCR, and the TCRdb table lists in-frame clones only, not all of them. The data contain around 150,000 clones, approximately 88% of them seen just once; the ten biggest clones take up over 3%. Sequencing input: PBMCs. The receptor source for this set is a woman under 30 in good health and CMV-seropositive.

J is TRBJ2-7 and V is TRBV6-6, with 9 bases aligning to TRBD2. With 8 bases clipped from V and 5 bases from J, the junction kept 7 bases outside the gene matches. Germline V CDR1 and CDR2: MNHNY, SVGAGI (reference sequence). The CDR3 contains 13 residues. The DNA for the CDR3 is TGTGCCAGCTCCCGTTTAGCGGGAGACGAGCAGTACTTC. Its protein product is CASSRLAGDEQYF.

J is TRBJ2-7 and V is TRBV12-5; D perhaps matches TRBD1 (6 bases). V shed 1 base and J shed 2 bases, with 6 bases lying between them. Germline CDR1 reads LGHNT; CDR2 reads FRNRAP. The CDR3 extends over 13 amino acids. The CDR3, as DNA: TGTGCTAGTGGTTTGGGACAGGCCTACGAGCAGTACTTC. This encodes CASGLGQAYEQYF. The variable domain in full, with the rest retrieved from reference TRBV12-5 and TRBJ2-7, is DARVTQTPRHKVTEMGQEVTMRCQPILGHNTVFWYRQTMMQGLELLAYFRNRAPLDDSGMPKDRFSAEMPDATLATLKIQPSEPRDSAVYFCASGLGQAYEQYFGPGTRLTVT.

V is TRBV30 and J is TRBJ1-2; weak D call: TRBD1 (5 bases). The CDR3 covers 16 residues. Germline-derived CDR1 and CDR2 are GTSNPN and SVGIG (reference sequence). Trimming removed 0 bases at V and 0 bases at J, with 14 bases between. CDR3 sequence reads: CAWSVGWTNPNYGYTF. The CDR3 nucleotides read TGTGCCTGGAGTGTAGGTTGGACAAATCCTAACTATGGCTACACCTTC.

CDR3 residues: CASSQGAGNEQYF. CDR3 DNA: TGTGCCAGCAGCCAAGGGGCGGGTAACGAGCAGTACTTC. V is TRBV14 and J is TRBJ2-7; D is perhaps TRBD2 (5 bases). Germline assignment: CDR1 SGHDN and CDR2 FVKESK. Trimming took 1 base from V and 5 from J, leaving 9 bases between them. This CDR3 spans 13 amino acids. Combining the CDR3 with reference TRBV14 and TRBJ2-7 gives the whole variable domain EAGVTQFPSHSVIEKGQTVTLRCDPISGHDNLYWYRRVMGKEIKFLLHFVKESKQDESGMPNNRFLAERTGGTYSTLKVQPAELEDSGVYFCASSQGAGNEQYFGPGTRLTVT.

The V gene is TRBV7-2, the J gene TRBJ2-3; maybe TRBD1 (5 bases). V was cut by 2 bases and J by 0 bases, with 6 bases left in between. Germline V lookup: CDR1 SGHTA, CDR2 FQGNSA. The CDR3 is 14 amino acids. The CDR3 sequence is CASSLRQSTDTQYF. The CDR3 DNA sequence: TGTGCCAGCAGCTTAAGACAGAGCACAGATACGCAGTATTTT.

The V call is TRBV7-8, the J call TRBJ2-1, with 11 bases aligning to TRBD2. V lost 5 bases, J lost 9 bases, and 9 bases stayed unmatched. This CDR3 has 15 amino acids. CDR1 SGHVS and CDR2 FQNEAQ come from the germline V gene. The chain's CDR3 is CASSNYIAGGAEQFF. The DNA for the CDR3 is TGTGCCAGCAGCAACTATATAGCGGGAGGGGCTGAGCAGTTCTTC.

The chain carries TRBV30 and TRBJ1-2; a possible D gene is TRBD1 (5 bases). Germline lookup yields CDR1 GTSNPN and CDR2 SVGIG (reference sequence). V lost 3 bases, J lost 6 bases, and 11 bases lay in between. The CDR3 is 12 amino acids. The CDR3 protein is CAWRRGGHGYTF. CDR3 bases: TGTGCCTGGAGGAGGGGAGGTCATGGCTACACCTTC.

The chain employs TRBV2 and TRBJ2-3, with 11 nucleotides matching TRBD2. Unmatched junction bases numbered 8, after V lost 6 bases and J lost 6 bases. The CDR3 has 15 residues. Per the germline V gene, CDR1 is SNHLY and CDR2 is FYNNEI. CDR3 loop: CASSRGTSGGDTQYF. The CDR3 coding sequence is TGTGCCAGCAGCAGGGGGACTAGCGGTGGGGATACGCAGTATTTT. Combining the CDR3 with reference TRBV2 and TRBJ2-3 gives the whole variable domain EPEVTQTPSHQVTQMGQEVILRCVPISNHLYFYWYRQILGQKVEFLVSFYNNEISEKSEIFDDQFSVERPDGSNFTLKIRSTKLEDSAMYFCASSRGTSGGDTQYFGPGTRLTVL.